This is a list of T cell receptor beta chains from one sample in a study of blood T cell repertoires in COVID-19. Measured with immunoSEQ multiplex PCR; TCRdb has only the in-frame clones, and not every one. Of 130,000 to 150,000 clones listed, approximately 80% are singletons. Sequenced sample: peripheral blood. These receptors originate from a man aged 55 to 70 with active or convalescent COVID-19. The CDR3 runs from the conserved cysteine through the conserved F or W. The D gene is left open where the match is weak. Rows give clone size only sometimes, using once, few, many, or a class for an expanded clone.

CDR3 DNA | CDR3 protein | V gene | clone size | D gene | J gene
TGTGCCAGCAGCCCCTGGAGGTCTAATTCACCCCTCCACTTT | CASSPWRSNSPLHF | TRBV6-5 | NA | NA | TRBJ1-6
TGTGCCAGTAGTTGGCAGGGACAGGGGGCTCTGGGGAGTGGCTACACCTTC | CASSWQGQGALGSGYTF | TRBV19 | NA | TRBD1 | TRBJ1-2
TGTGCCAGCAGTTACCATCAGACAGGGAACACTGAAGCTTTCTTT | CASSYHQTGNTEAFF | TRBV6-5 | once | NA | TRBJ1-1
TGTGCCAGCAGTTCCGGGACAGGCTACTACGAGCAGTACTTC | CASSSGTGYYEQYF | TRBV27 | NA | TRBD1 | TRBJ2-7
TGTGCCAGCAGCCTAGCGGGCAGCTCCTACGAGCAGTACTTC | CASSLAGSSYEQYF | TRBV7-8 | NA | TRBD2 | TRBJ2-7
TGTGCCAGCAGCTTCTTGGACTCACAAGAGACCCAGTACTTC | CASSFLDSQETQYF | TRBV7-9 | NA | NA | TRBJ2-5
TGCAGCGCGCAGACTAGCGGGAGGACTGAGCAGTTCTTC | CSAQTSGRTEQFF | TRBV29-1 | once | TRBD2 | TRBJ2-1
TGCGCCAGCGCTTTAACAGGGGCGGTCGGGGAGCTGTTTTTT | CASALTGAVGELFF | TRBV5-1 | NA | TRBD1 | TRBJ2-2
TGTGCCAGTAGCTCGGACACCTACACCGGGGAGCTGTTTTTT | CASSSDTYTGELFF | TRBV19 | NA | NA | TRBJ2-2
TGTGCCAGCTCACGGGGACAAAGCTCCTACGAGCAGTACTTC | CASSRGQSSYEQYF | TRBV18 | once | NA | TRBJ2-7
TGTGCCAGCAGCTTAGAGGGGGCTTGGAATCAGCCCCAGCATTTT | CASSLEGAWNQPQHF | TRBV11-2 | NA | NA | TRBJ1-5
TGTGCCAGCAGCTATGGCGGAGTGAACACTGAAGCTTTCTTT | CASSYGGVNTEAFF | TRBV5-4 | NA | NA | TRBJ1-1
TGTGCCAGCAGCCGAAGACAGGGGGTGGAGACCCAGTACTTC | CASSRRQGVETQYF | TRBV5-4 | NA | TRBD1 | TRBJ2-5
TGTGCCAGCAGCTTAACCCAAGGCGGCTATGGCTACACCTTC | CASSLTQGGYGYTF | TRBV7-2 | NA | NA | TRBJ1-2
TGTGCCAGTACCTCCCCAGGGGGGGAGCTGTTTTTT | CASTSPGGELFF | TRBV19 | once | NA | TRBJ2-2
TGTGCCATCAGTGGCGGGCAGCTTAATGGCTACACCTTC | CAISGGQLNGYTF | TRBV10-3 | NA | NA | TRBJ1-2
TGTGCCAGCAGTTACCTCCGGGCGAGGGGGCCTTCAATGACCCAGCATTTT | CASSYLRARGPSMTQHF | TRBV6-2/TRBV6-3 | NA | TRBD1 | TRBJ1-5
TGCGCCAGCAGCCCGGGATGGACAGATAATCAGCCCCAGCATTTT | CASSPGWTDNQPQHF | TRBV5-1 | few | NA | TRBJ1-5
TGTGCCAGCAGCGTATCGAGCGGGAGTTTCGGGGAGCTGTTTTTT | CASSVSSGSFGELFF | TRBV9 | NA | TRBD2 | TRBJ2-2
TGTGCCAGCAGCTTGGGGAATAGCGGGAGGGCGCTGCAGTATTTT | CASSLGNSGRALQYF | TRBV7-2 | NA | TRBD2 | TRBJ2-3
TGTGCCAGCGTCATCCAAGAGACCCAGTACTTC | CASVIQETQYF | TRBV7-9 | few | NA | TRBJ2-5
TGTGCCAGCTATGCCATGGGTCAGGGGTACAATGAGCAGTTCTTC | CASYAMGQGYNEQFF | TRBV28 | NA | NA | TRBJ2-1
TGTGCCACCAGTGGGTTAGCGGGAGACAATGAGCAGTTCTTC | CATSGLAGDNEQFF | TRBV24-1 | NA | TRBD2 | TRBJ2-1
TGTGCCAGCAGTTTCCCTGGGGGGGGACCTAGCAATCAGCCCCAGCATTTT | CASSFPGGGPSNQPQHF | TRBV28 | once | NA | TRBJ1-5
TGTGCCAGCAGTGAAGACTGGAGCTCCTACAATGAGCAGTTCTTC | CASSEDWSSYNEQFF | TRBV6-1 | NA | NA | TRBJ2-1
TGTGCCAGCAGTCTCACCAGGTCAACTAATGAAAAACTGTTTTTT | CASSLTRSTNEKLFF | TRBV7-3 | NA | NA | TRBJ1-4
TGTGCCAGCAGTTTCAGGGGCCCCTATGGCTACACCTTC | CASSFRGPYGYTF | TRBV28 | NA | NA | TRBJ1-2
TGCGCCAGCAGCCGGGCAGTACAGTCCTACGAGCAGTACTTC | CASSRAVQSYEQYF | TRBV4-1 | NA | NA | TRBJ2-7
TGTGCCAGCAGCTTAAAACAGGAACTCGCCGGGCAGTACTTC | CASSLKQELAGQYF | TRBV7-9 | NA | NA | TRBJ2-7
TGTGCCTGGAGTGGGGGGACAGGGCAAAATGAGCAGTACTTC | CAWSGGTGQNEQYF | TRBV30 | NA | TRBD1 | TRBJ2-7